Each of the 30 T cell receptor beta chains below was sequenced from the same sample in a study of a mutant IDH1 vaccine in newly diagnosed glioma. Some clones are missing from TCRdb's copy, which holds only in-frame ones; the method was immunoSEQ multiplex PCR. The repertoire holds about 25,000 clones, with about 70% as singletons. Their antigens remain unidentified. Noted time point: week 11, during vaccination. Doses consisted of 300 ug of mutant IDH1 20-mer peptide each, paired with topical imiquimod. The starting material was peripheral blood mononuclear cells (PBMCs), obtained from a glioma patient whose treatment included an IDH1 peptide vaccine. All receptors derive from a man aged 18 to 35 with glioma. Some clones in this sample may be carry-over from other donors' samples.

The chain has TRBV19 and TRBJ1-1, with 7 bases aligning to TRBD1. The length of the CDR3 is 15 residues. Looked up from germline, CDR1 is LNHDA and CDR2 is SQIVND (reference sequence). V shed 7 bases, J shed 0 bases, and the junction held 8 bases outside the gene matches. The CDR3 loop is CASNGDSLMNTEAFF. CDR3 DNA: TGTGCCAGTAATGGGGACAGTCTTATGAACACTGAAGCTTTCTTT.

This clone came up a few times. This chain uses TRBV18 with TRBJ2-3; the D is unclear. Looked up from germline, CDR1 is KGHSH and CDR2 is LQKENI. The CDR3 spans 13 residues. Trimming cost V 2 bases and J 2 bases, with 5 bases left between them. CDR3 nucleotide sequence: TGTGCCAGCTCACCAGGCGTCACAGATACGCAGTATTTT. Amino acids: CASSPGVTDTQYF. The variable domain in full, with the rest retrieved from reference TRBV18 and TRBJ2-3, is NAGVMQNPRHLVRRRGQEARLRCSPMKGHSHVYWYRQLPEEGLKFMVYLQKENIIDESGMPKERFSAEFPKEGPSILRIQQVVRGDSAAYFCASSPGVTDTQYFGPGTRLTVL.

This chain joins TRBV27 and TRBJ2-3; D call uncertain. Germline-derived CDR1 and CDR2 are MNHEY and SMNVEV (reference sequence). The CDR3 contains 14 residues. The V end lost 3 bases, the J end lost 5 bases, and 12 bases lay between the germline ends. CDR3 in DNA: TGTGCCAGCAGTTTTTATAAGGGCGTAGATACGCAGTATTTT. This gives the protein CASSFYKGVDTQYF.

This rearrangement joins TRBV29-1 to TRBJ2-7; D is unresolved. The CDR3 contains 17 residues. Deletions cut 1 base from V and 0 bases from J, with 19 bases between. Germline V CDR1 and CDR2: SQVTM, ANQGSEA. Here the CDR3 DNA reads TGCAGCGTTGAAGTGGGCGCCGGGCCGATAGACTCCTACGAGCAGTACTTC. Translation: CSVEVGAGPIDSYEQYF.

The J gene is TRBJ2-3, the V gene TRBV5-1, with TRBD2 identical over 11 bases. Trimming at V came to 7 bases and at J to 6 bases, leaving 10 bases not matched to a gene. Germline CDR1 SGHRS, CDR2 YFSETQ. The CDR3 runs 15 residues. CDR3 nucleotides: TGCGCCAGCGGATTTAGCGGGGGGGCCCGGGATACGCAGTATTTT. Its protein product is CASGFSGGARDTQYF.

The CDR3 region is CASFGLANEQFF. DNA of the CDR3: TGTGCCAGTTTCGGACTAGCCAATGAGCAGTTCTTC. The chain combines TRBV6-6 with TRBJ2-1, with 8 bases matching TRBD2. V gave up 9 bases and J gave up 6 bases; unmatched junction bases: 4. Germline V CDR1 and CDR2: MNHNY, SVGAGI (reference sequence). The CDR3 totals 12 residues.

This sequence joins TRBV29-1 and TRBJ2-5; the D is unclear. Trimming stripped 3 bases from V and 7 bases from J, with 15 bases between. The CDR3 loop spans 13 amino acids. CDR1 is SQVTM, CDR2 ANQGSEA, per germline. CDR3 sequence: CSVDLDSLGTQYF. Here the CDR3 DNA reads TGCAGCGTTGATCTTGACTCCTTGGGGACCCAGTACTTC.

V gene TRBV2 combines with J gene TRBJ2-3; 8 bases are shared with TRBD1. The V and J ends lost 6 bases and 6 bases, in that order; junction bases with no gene match: 8. The CDR3 consists of 14 residues. Germline CDR1 is SNHLY and CDR2 is FYNNEI. The CDR3 protein is CASSRQGSWDTQYF. The DNA of the CDR3 is TGTGCCAGCAGCCGACAGGGGAGTTGGGATACGCAGTATTTT.

This clone turned up a few times. The chain carries TRBV14 and TRBJ2-3; 11 bases line up with TRBD2. V trimming: 1 base; J trimming: 4 bases; junction bases outside the gene matches: 4. The CDR3 consists of 16 residues. Germline V gene sequence: CDR1 SGHDN, CDR2 FVKESK. The CDR3 nucleotides are TGTGCCAGCAGCCAAGGAACTAGCGGGGGCGCAGATACGCAGTATTTT. It yields the protein CASSQGTSGGADTQYF.

The chain employs TRBV5-6 and TRBJ1-3; D possibly corresponds to TRBD1 (6 bases). Germline-derived CDR1 and CDR2 are SGHDT and YYEEEE. This CDR3 comprises 14 residues. Trimming stripped 5 bases from V and 8 bases from J, with 17 bases between. CDR3 sequence reads: CASRNRARWDTIYF. In DNA, the CDR3 is TGTGCCAGCAGAAACAGGGCGCGATGGGACACCATATATTTT. Drawing the rest from reference TRBV5-6 and TRBJ1-3, the complete variable domain is DAGVTQSPTHLIKTRGQQVTLRCSPKSGHDTVSWYQQALGQGPQFIFQYYEEEERQRGNFPDRFSGHQFPNYSSELNVNALLLGDSALYLCASRNRARWDTIYFGEGSWLTVV.

This chain joins TRBV7-9 and TRBJ1-4, with unresolved D. This CDR3 contains 12 residues. The V gene's germline CDR1 is SEHNR and CDR2 FQNEAQ (reference sequence). V lost 1 base, J lost 7 bases, and 4 bases lay in between. CDR3 in amino acids: CASSLEFEKLFF. CDR3 DNA sequence: TGTGCCAGCAGCTTAGAGTTTGAAAAACTGTTTTTT.

This clone has a handful of counts. J is TRBJ2-7 and V is TRBV18, with 9 bases fitting TRBD1. Germline V lookup: CDR1 KGHSH, CDR2 LQKENI. After removal of 3 bases from V and 0 bases from J, the junction contained 3 bases not matched to a gene. The CDR3 is 15 amino acids. The CDR3 nucleotides are TGTGCCAGCTCACCGGACAGGGGCCGCTCCTACGAGCAGTACTTC. Its translation: CASSPDRGRSYEQYF.

The chain joins TRBV7-2 to TRBJ1-5, with no clear D. This CDR3 has 13 amino acids. V dropped 5 bases and J dropped 5 bases, with 10 bases sitting between them. CDR1 is SGHTA, CDR2 FQGNSA, per germline. The CDR3 loop reads CASSTWGDQPQHF. Written as DNA, the CDR3 is TGTGCCAGCAGCACCTGGGGAGATCAGCCCCAGCATTTT.

The chain recombines TRBV13 with TRBJ2-3, with D hard to call. The CDR3 has 14 amino acids. V was clipped by 0 bases and J by 5 bases, with 9 bases between them. CDR1 PRHDT and CDR2 FYEKMQ come from the germline V gene (reference sequence). CDR3 protein: CASSLGLVRDTQYF. The CDR3 coding sequence is TGTGCCAGCAGCTTAGGCCTAGTAAGAGATACGCAGTATTTT.

CDR3 region: CASSQEAGTEAFF. CDR3 sequence (DNA): TGTGCCAGCAGCCAAGAGGCCGGGACTGAAGCTTTCTTT. J is TRBJ1-1 and V is TRBV4-2; no clear D. Trimming removed 0 bases from V and 5 bases from J, with 7 bases in between. This CDR3 region has 13 residues. In germline, CDR1 is LGHNA, CDR2 YNFKEQ.

The CDR3 DNA reads as TGTGCCAGCTCACCAACGACGGTGGTGGAGGGCTACACCTTC. As protein: CASSPTTVVEGYTF. The chain combines TRBV18 with TRBJ1-2; the D is unclear. The V end was cut by 2 bases, the J end by 8 bases, with 15 bases between. The CDR3 spans 14 residues. CDR1 KGHSH and CDR2 LQKENI come from the germline V gene.

The chain employs TRBV5-6 and TRBJ2-1; TRBD2 is a possible D gene (5 bases). The CDR3 totals 17 residues. Germline V lookup: CDR1 SGHDT, CDR2 YYEEEE. With 4 bases removed from V and 0 bases from J, the gap between germline ends came to 17 bases. The CDR3 DNA follows: TGTGCCAGCAGCGAGGAGGTTCAGAGGAGCTCCTACAATGAGCAGTTCTTC. Its translation: CASSEEVQRSSYNEQFF.

The chain links TRBV5-1 to TRBJ2-1; no clear D. Germline CDR1 is SGHRS and CDR2 is YFSETQ. The CDR3 spans 16 residues. Trimming shortened V by 0 bases and J by 1 base, and 11 bases separated the two germline ends. The CDR3 DNA follows: TGCGCCAGCAGCTTGGCGCCTACGAGGTCCTACAATGAGCAGTTCTTC. Amino acids: CASSLAPTRSYNEQFF. Full variable domain (remainder filled in from reference TRBV5-1 and TRBJ2-1): KAGVTQTPRYLIKTRGQQVTLSCSPISGHRSVSWYQQTPGQGLQFLFEYFSETQRNKGNFPGRFSGRQFSNSRSEMNVSTLELGDSALYLCASSLAPTRSYNEQFFGPGTRLTVL.

This sequence joins TRBV5-1 and TRBJ2-1, with D perhaps given as TRBD1 or TRBD2 (6 bases each). The CDR3 has 16 residues. The V gene's germline CDR1 is SGHRS and CDR2 YFSETQ. V gave up 0 bases and J gave up 5 bases, with 15 bases separating them. The CDR3 sequence is CASSLVGGALNNEQFF. The CDR3 bases are TGCGCCAGCAGCTTGGTCGGGGGCGCCCTAAACAATGAGCAGTTCTTC.

The V gene is TRBV27, the J gene TRBJ2-3, with D tentatively TRBD2 (6 bases). Trimming cost V 4 bases and J 3 bases, with 8 bases left between them. Per the germline V gene, CDR1 is MNHEY and CDR2 is SMNVEV (reference sequence). The CDR3 contains 13 residues. The CDR3 DNA is TGTGCCAGCAGTTATGGAGGGACAGATACGCAGTATTTT. This codes for CASSYGGTDTQYF.

This chain connects TRBV29-1 to TRBJ1-4; the D is unclear. There are 11 residues in the CDR3. Trimming removed 4 bases at V and 7 bases at J, with 7 bases between. Germline V gene lookup returns CDR1 SQVTM and CDR2 ANQGSEA. The CDR3 sequence: CSVAVGEKLFF. CDR3 sequence (DNA): TGCAGCGTTGCCGTGGGTGAAAAACTGTTTTTT.

The V call is TRBV7-9, the J call TRBJ1-2, with 7 bases lining up with TRBD1. With 6 bases clipped from V and 4 bases from J, the junction kept 5 bases outside the gene matches. There are 13 residues in the CDR3. The germline gives CDR1 SEHNR, CDR2 FQNEAQ (reference sequence). CDR3 sequence: CASRSGTAYGYTF. The CDR3, as DNA: TGTGCCAGCAGGTCCGGGACAGCCTATGGCTACACCTTC.

This chain joins TRBV6-1 and TRBJ2-3; TRBD1 might be the D (6 bases). The V gene's germline CDR1 is MNHNS and CDR2 SASEGT. V lost 1 base and J 4 bases, leaving 18 bases between the germline ends. CDR3 size: 17 residues. CDR3 nucleotides: TGTGCCAGCAGTGAAGAGGGATTTCAGGGGAGTTCAGATACGCAGTATTTT. Translated: CASSEEGFQGSSDTQYF.

The rearrangement links TRBV6-6 to TRBJ2-7; 10 positions agree with TRBD2. The germline gives CDR1 MNHNY, CDR2 SVGAGI (reference sequence). V lost 7 bases, J lost 3 bases, and 3 bases stayed unmatched. The CDR3 covers 13 residues. This CDR3 reads CASNSGRHYEQYF. CDR3 DNA: TGTGCCAGCAATAGCGGGAGGCACTACGAGCAGTACTTC.

The chain links TRBV6-1 to TRBJ1-2; 12 positions match TRBD1. Trimming removed 1 base from V and 7 bases from J; junction bases left unmatched: 4. Germline values: CDR1 MNHNS, CDR2 SASEGT. The CDR3 spans 15 residues. This CDR3 reads CASSEVGQGAGGYTF. Written as DNA, the CDR3 is TGTGCCAGCAGTGAAGTGGGACAGGGGGCCGGTGGCTACACCTTC.

This clone appeared once. V and J are TRBV19 and TRBJ2-2, with TRBD1 matching over 8 bases. Germline loops: CDR1 LNHDA, CDR2 SQIVND (reference sequence). This CDR3 spans 17 amino acids. V lost 8 bases, J lost 2 bases, and 13 bases stayed unmatched. For the CDR3, the DNA is TGTGCCAGTGGATGGGCAGGGGGCCACCAAAACACCGGGGAGCTGTTTTTT. This sequence encodes CASGWAGGHQNTGELFF.

The V gene is TRBV18, the J gene TRBJ2-2; 8 bases map to TRBD1. The V and J ends lost 3 bases and 2 bases, in that order; junction bases with no gene match: 17. The CDR3 is 20 residues long. Germline CDR1 KGHSH, CDR2 LQKENI. CDR3 nucleotides: TGTGCCAGCTCACCCTCGACAGGGGCTAGTTCCGCGGGAAACACCGGGGAGCTGTTTTTT. Its translation is CASSPSTGASSAGNTGELFF.

This clone occurred a few times. The chain employs TRBV30 and TRBJ1-5; 8 nucleotides line up with TRBD1. The ends lost 0 bases at V and 0 bases at J; junction bases unmatched: 7. CDR1 GTSNPN and CDR2 SVGIG come from the germline V gene (reference sequence). The length of the CDR3 is 17 residues. DNA for the CDR3: TGTGCCTGGAGTGTACGGGGACAGGACTATAGCAATCAGCCCCAGCATTTT. Its translation is CAWSVRGQDYSNQPQHF. Looking up the rest from reference TRBV30 and TRBJ1-5 gives the full variable domain: SQTIHQWPATLVQPVGSPLSLECTVEGTSNPNLYWYRQAAGRGLQLLFYSVGIGQISSEVPQNLSASRPQDRQFILSSKKLLLSDSGFYLCAWSVRGQDYSNQPQHFGDGTRLSIL.

This clone was observed a few times. The chain recombines TRBV11-2 with TRBJ1-5; D ambiguous. The germline V gene has CDR1 SGHAT and CDR2 FQNNGV. This CDR3 is built from 14 residues. Trimming pared 3 bases from V and 0 bases from J, leaving 6 bases between. This chain's CDR3 is CASSFSASNQPQHF. The CDR3 DNA reads TGTGCCAGCAGCTTTTCAGCTAGCAATCAGCCCCAGCATTTT.

The J gene is TRBJ2-2, the V gene TRBV4-1, with TRBD1 as a possible D gene (6 bases). CDR3 size: 14 residues. The germline V and J ends were trimmed by 7 bases and 4 bases, with 13 bases remaining between them. The germline V gene has CDR1 MGHRA and CDR2 YSYEKL. CDR3 in amino acids: CASTQGPATGELFF. Written as DNA, the CDR3 is TGCGCCAGCACCCAGGGGCCCGCCACCGGGGAGCTGTTTTTT.